This passage covers 26 T cell receptor beta chains from one sample sequenced in a study of CD8 T cells in Susac syndrome (dated by TCRdb to the late 2010s). Receptor amplification or capture employed the immunoSEQ multiplex PCR assay. RNA was extracted using the RNeasy kit, and roughly 0.45 to 1 ug of the RNA was reverse transcribed with random hexamers. TCRdb reprocessed the public reads (quality trimming at Q25 with fastp, clone calling with MiXCR) and kept in-frame beta chains. Rows matching on CDR3 protein sequence are summarized as one entry with the most common DNA and genes. The sample yields about 130,000 distinct CDR3 sequences; more than 85% were counted once. Clones ranked in the top ten supply about 0.18% of the sample. The sequencing input was CD8+ T cells from PBMCs. All receptors derive from a human donor with Susac syndrome.

J is TRBJ2-1 and V is TRBV20-1; 11 bases are shared with TRBD2. CDR3 length: 14 residues. V dropped 5 bases and J dropped 4; count of bases not matched to a gene: 4. From germline, CDR1 is DFQATT and CDR2 SNEGSKA (reference sequence). The CDR3 DNA reads TGCAGTGCTCAACTAGCGGGAGCATACAATGAGCAGTTCTTC. Residues: CSAQLAGAYNEQFF.

V and J are TRBV27 and TRBJ1-1, with TRBD1 as a possible D gene (6 bases). The CDR3 extends over 13 amino acids. V shed 5 bases and J shed 7 bases, with 14 bases lying between them. From germline, CDR1 is MNHEY and CDR2 SMNVEV (reference sequence). This CDR3 is CASSLTQGIEAFF. CDR3 DNA: TGTGCCAGCAGTCTAACACAGGGAATTGAAGCTTTCTTT.

The chain recombines TRBV7-2 with TRBJ1-2; possibly TRBD1 for D (5 bases). Trimming removed 2 bases from V and 7 bases from J, with 23 bases in between. The CDR3 consists of 17 residues. Germline CDR1 is SGHTA and CDR2 is FQGNSA. Here the CDR3 DNA reads TGTGCCAGCAGCTTAATTCCCCGGTCGGACATTAGGGGTGGCTACACCTTC. This sequence encodes CASSLIPRSDIRGGYTF. The whole variable domain, filled in from reference TRBV7-2 and TRBJ1-2, reads GAGVSQSPSNKVTEKGKDVELRCDPISGHTALYWYRQSLGQGLEFLIYFQGNSAPDKSGLPSDRFSAERTGGSVSTLTIQRTQQEDSAVYLCASSLIPRSDIRGGYTFGSGTRLTVV.

V usage is TRBV7-8 and J usage is TRBJ1-5; D possibly corresponds to TRBD1 (5 bases). This CDR3 region has 16 residues. Trimming left V 5 bases short and J 0 bases short, with 14 bases between. Germline CDR1 and CDR2: SGHVS and FQNEAQ. Here the CDR3 reads CASSPLVGASNQPQHF. CDR3 in DNA: TGTGCCAGCAGCCCATTGGTTGGGGCTAGCAATCAGCCCCAGCATTTT. The full variable domain, rest sourced from reference TRBV7-8 and TRBJ1-5, is GAGVSQSPRYKVAKRGQDVALRCDPISGHVSLFWYQQALGQGPEFLTYFQNEAQLDKSGLPSDRFFAERPEGSVSTLKIQRTQQEDSAVYLCASSPLVGASNQPQHFGDGTRLSIL.

The V call is TRBV7-9, the J call TRBJ2-1; D remains unclear. This CDR3 is built from 14 residues. Deletions cut 3 bases from V and 9 bases from J, with 15 bases between. Per the germline V gene, CDR1 is SEHNR and CDR2 is FQNEAQ (reference sequence). In DNA form, the CDR3 reads TGTGCCAGCAGCTTGCCCCTCCTCGGTGGTGAGCAGTTCTTC. It yields the protein CASSLPLLGGEQFF.

The chain has TRBV4-1 and TRBJ1-4, with D possibly matching TRBD1 (5 bases). Germline CDR1 reads MGHRA; CDR2 reads YSYEKL. Trimming removed 0 bases from V and 4 bases from J, with 12 bases in between. CDR3 size: 16 residues. CDR3 in amino acids: CASSQDLGTVNEKLFF. The CDR3 DNA reads as TGCGCCAGCAGCCAAGATTTGGGGACCGTTAATGAAAAACTGTTTTTT.

CDR3 region: CASSSRGPGNIQYF. In nucleotides, the CDR3 is TGTGCCAGCAGCTCCAGGGGGCCTGGAAACATTCAGTACTTC. V and J are TRBV11-3 and TRBJ2-4; TRBD1 aligns across 8 bases. CDR1 SGHNT and CDR2 YENEEA come from the germline V gene. This CDR3 has 14 residues. Trimming cost V 4 bases and J 6 bases; bases outside gene matches: 5.

V is TRBV9 and J is TRBJ2-1, with TRBD2 matching over 8 bases. The germline CDR1 and CDR2 sequences are SGDLS and YYNGEE. This CDR3 contains 16 residues. V trimming: 3 bases; J trimming: 0 bases; junction bases outside the gene matches: 5. CDR3 DNA sequence: TGTGCCAGCAGCGGGTCGGGGACTAGCTCCTACAATGAGCAGTTCTTC. Amino acid sequence: CASSGSGTSSYNEQFF.

The chain carries TRBV4-1 and TRBJ2-1; no firm D call. V lost 4 bases and J 6 bases, leaving 10 bases between the germline ends. CDR1 is MGHRA and CDR2 is YSYEKL in the germline V gene. The CDR3 contains 13 residues. CDR3 nucleotide sequence: TGCGCCAGCAGCCCCCCCTCTGCCAATGAGCAGTTCTTC. It specifies CASSPPSANEQFF.

This clonotype was seen only once. The V gene is TRBV28, the J gene TRBJ2-1, with 7 bases aligning to TRBD2. The CDR3 is 15 amino acids. In germline, CDR1 is MDHEN, CDR2 SYDVKM. CDR3 bases: TGTGCAACCCAGCGGGGCCCGAGCTCCTACAATGAGCAGTTCTTC. Translation: CATQRGPSSYNEQFF.

The rearrangement joins TRBV2 to TRBJ2-2; D unresolved. The V end lost 3 bases, the J end lost 5 bases, and 7 bases lay between the germline ends. This CDR3 is built from 13 residues. Germline CDR1 is SNHLY and CDR2 is FYNNEI. CDR3 amino acids: CASSDPLTGELFF. DNA for the CDR3: TGTGCCAGCAGTGACCCCTTGACCGGGGAGCTGTTTTTT.

This clonotype was found a few times. The J gene is TRBJ2-2, the V gene TRBV7-8; no clear D. This CDR3 contains 12 residues. V was shortened by 7 bases and J by 3 bases, with 6 bases between the two germline ends. Germline CDR1 reads SGHVS; CDR2 reads FQNEAQ. The CDR3 loop is CASNRDTGELFF. The DNA for the CDR3 is TGTGCCAGCAATCGGGACACCGGGGAGCTGTTTTTT.

The chain has TRBV7-6 and TRBJ2-2; 9 bases match TRBD1. Looked up from germline, CDR1 is SGHVS and CDR2 is FNYEAQ. Losses at the gene ends were 5 bases for V and 0 bases for J; bases not matched to a gene: 4. The CDR3 covers 16 residues. CDR3 coding DNA: TGTGCCAGCAGCCCGGGACAGGGACCGAACACCGGGGAGCTGTTTTTT. Translating gives CASSPGQGPNTGELFF.

The genes are TRBV12-3 or TRBV12-4 and TRBJ2-5; 8 bases fit TRBD2. The CDR3 length is 15 residues. V was clipped by 2 bases and J by 4 bases; unmatched bases: 6. The CDR3, as DNA: TGTGCCAGCAGTTTACTCCCCAGCGGGAGAGAGACCCAGTACTTC. Protein sequence: CASSLLPSGRETQYF.

The genes are TRBV11-2 and TRBJ2-7, with TRBD1 matching over 7 bases. J lost 2 bases, V lost 4 bases, and 8 bases had no gene match. The CDR3 extends over 15 amino acids. Germline V gene data show CDR1 as SGHAT and CDR2 as FQNNGV. CDR3 DNA sequence: TGTGCCAGCAGCTATGGCCGACAGGGAACCTACGAGCAGTACTTC. Translating it yields CASSYGRQGTYEQYF.

The V call is TRBV27, the J call TRBJ1-2, with D possibly matching TRBD1 (6 bases). The germline gives CDR1 MNHEY, CDR2 SMNVEV (reference sequence). The V gene lost 9 bases and the J gene lost 8 bases, with 16 bases spanning the gap. The CDR3 runs to 12 residues. The CDR3 DNA is TGTGCCAGTGGGGACACTGTCGAGGGCTACACCTTC. It yields the protein CASGDTVEGYTF.

The rearrangement joins TRBV5-1 to TRBJ1-1; 7 nucleotides line up with TRBD1. The ends lost 4 bases at V and 0 bases at J; junction bases unmatched: 6. In germline, CDR1 is SGHRS, CDR2 YFSETQ. The CDR3 is 15 amino acids. In DNA form, the CDR3 reads TGCGCCAGCAGCGACAGGGATACCATGAACACTGAAGCTTTCTTT. As protein: CASSDRDTMNTEAFF.

This clonotype was seen only once. The chain uses TRBV13 and TRBJ2-7, with TRBD1 matching over 10 bases. Germline CDR1 PRHDT, CDR2 FYEKMQ (reference sequence). The length of the CDR3 is 16 residues. V dropped 5 bases and J dropped 5; count of bases not matched to a gene: 12. The CDR3 nucleotides read TGTGCCAGCAGCACCAACTTGGGGACAGGGGACCACGAGCAGTACTTC. The encoded protein is CASSTNLGTGDHEQYF.

The chain couples TRBV7-8 to TRBJ2-5, with D perhaps TRBD1 or TRBD2 (5 bases each). Trimming left V 3 bases short and J 4 bases short, with 18 bases between. This CDR3 has 16 residues. Germline CDR1 SGHVS, CDR2 FQNEAQ. The CDR3 region is CASSLGGLGVGETQYF. The CDR3 DNA is TGTGCCAGCAGCTTGGGCGGATTGGGGGTTGGAGAGACCCAGTACTTC. The entire variable domain, with the rest obtained from reference TRBV7-8 and TRBJ2-5, is as follows: GAGVSQSPRYKVAKRGQDVALRCDPISGHVSLFWYQQALGQGPEFLTYFQNEAQLDKSGLPSDRFFAERPEGSVSTLKIQRTQQEDSAVYLCASSLGGLGVGETQYFGPGTRLLVL.

The gene calls are TRBV4-1 and TRBJ2-5; 11 bases are shared with TRBD1. Trimming cost V 3 bases and J 3 bases; bases outside gene matches: 3. Germline V gene sequence: CDR1 MGHRA, CDR2 YSYEKL. There are 15 residues in the CDR3. As DNA, the CDR3 is TGCGCCAGCAGCCACTGGACAGGGGGCAAAGAGACCCAGTACTTC. Protein product: CASSHWTGGKETQYF.

This clonotype is a singleton in its sample. The chain's CDR3 is CASSALSSGSTDTQYF. The CDR3 DNA reads as TGTGCCAGCTCCGCCCTGAGTAGCGGGAGCACAGATACGCAGTATTTT. The J gene is TRBJ2-3, the V gene TRBV18; 7 bases align to TRBD2. Per germline, CDR1 KGHSH and CDR2 LQKENI. V dropped 6 bases and J dropped 0; count of bases not matched to a gene: 9. This CDR3 has 16 residues.

CDR3 region: CSVEDEQYPNYGYTF. As DNA, the CDR3 is TGCAGCGTTGAAGACGAACAGTACCCTAACTATGGCTACACCTTC. The chain combines TRBV29-1 with TRBJ1-2; D ambiguous. CDR1 is SQVTM and CDR2 is ANQGSEA in the germline V gene. The CDR3 runs 15 residues. V lost 0 bases to trimming and J lost 0 bases, with 11 bases between them. The complete variable domain, with remaining parts taken from reference TRBV29-1 and TRBJ1-2, reads SAVISQKPSRDICQRGTSLTIQCQVDSQVTMMFWYRQQPGQSLTLIATANQGSEATYESGFVIDKFPISRPNLTFSTLTVSNMSPEDSSIYLCSVEDEQYPNYGYTFGSGTRLTVV.

This clonotype was recorded a few times. V usage is TRBV6-1 and J usage is TRBJ2-1; maybe TRBD2 (6 bases). The germline V gene encodes CDR1 MNHNS and CDR2 SASEGT. The CDR3 runs to 13 residues. Trimming left V 6 bases short and J 5 bases short, with 11 bases between. CDR3 region: CASSVTSNNEQFF. CDR3 nucleotide sequence: TGTGCCAGCAGCGTGACTAGTAACAATGAGCAGTTCTTC.

This chain links TRBV12-5 with TRBJ1-1, with unresolved D. V gave up 1 base and J gave up 3 bases, with 6 bases separating them. Germline-derived CDR1 and CDR2 are LGHNT and FRNRAP. This CDR3 spans 13 amino acids. The CDR3 spells CASGLEVDTEAFF. CDR3 bases: TGTGCTAGTGGTTTGGAAGTGGACACTGAAGCTTTCTTT.

The V gene is TRBV20-1, the J gene TRBJ2-1; the match to TRBD2 covers 13 bases. J was trimmed by 8 bases and V by 0 bases; bases with no gene match: 10. Looked up from germline, CDR1 is DFQATT and CDR2 is SNEGSKA (reference sequence). The length of the CDR3 is 17 residues. CDR3 residues: CSARDTSGRAGGYEQFF. As DNA, the CDR3 is TGCAGTGCTAGAGATACTAGCGGGAGGGCCGGAGGATATGAGCAGTTCTTC.

The V call is TRBV7-9, the J call TRBJ2-2; no definite D call. The CDR3 sequence is 13 residues long. Germline values: CDR1 SEHNR, CDR2 FQNEAQ (reference sequence). The germline V and J ends were trimmed by 5 bases and 7 bases, with 11 bases remaining between them. The CDR3 bases are TGTGCCAGCAGCCCCTCCGCCGGCGGGGAGCTGTTTTTT. As protein: CASSPSAGGELFF.